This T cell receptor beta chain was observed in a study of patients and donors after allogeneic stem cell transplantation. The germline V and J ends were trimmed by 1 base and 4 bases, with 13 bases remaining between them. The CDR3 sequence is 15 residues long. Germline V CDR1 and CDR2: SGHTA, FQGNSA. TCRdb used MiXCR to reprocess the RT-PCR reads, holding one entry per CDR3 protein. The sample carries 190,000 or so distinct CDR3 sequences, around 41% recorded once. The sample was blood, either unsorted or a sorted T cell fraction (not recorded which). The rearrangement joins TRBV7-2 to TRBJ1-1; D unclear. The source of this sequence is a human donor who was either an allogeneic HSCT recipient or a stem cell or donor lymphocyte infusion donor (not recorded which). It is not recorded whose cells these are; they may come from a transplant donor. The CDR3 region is CASSLEGGKTTEAFF. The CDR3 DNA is TGTGCCAGCAGCTTAGAAGGCGGCAAGACCACTGAAGCTTTCTTT.